This TCR beta chain was retrieved from a study of metastatic and nonmetastatic thyroid tumors. Until they underwent thyroid surgery, no patient had received any treatment. Original handling: The authors used CDR3 differences across clinicopathological groups to build a distant-metastasis classifier for papillary thyroid cancer. With MiXCR, TCRdb reprocessed the PCR reads. The V and J calls were determined by TCRdb, not by the authors. The sample holds over 13,000 clones; about 22% are singletons and the top ten take approximately 8%. V gave up 4 bases and J gave up 3 bases, with 13 bases separating them. Germline values: CDR1 SGDLS, CDR2 YYNGEE. The length of the CDR3 is 14 residues.

The chain combines TRBV9 with TRBJ1-1; D gene uncertain. The sequence came from a female donor with papillary thyroid cancer or a benign thyroid nodule (not recorded which). Some clones in this sample may be carry-over from other donors' samples. Sequenced material: blood. CDR3 DNA: TGTGCCAGCAGCTTTCTGTCGGAGGACACTGAAGCTTTCTTT. Translated, it gives CASSFLSEDTEAFF.